These 22 T cell receptor beta chains share one sample of origin, sequenced in a study of shared clonotypes between healthy human individuals. This table comes from immunoSEQ multiplex PCR, and its TCRdb copy is limited to in-frame clones, with some not included. The data contain about a million clones, roughly 80% of them singletons. The sequenced sample was memory CD4+ T cells sorted from blood. The sample's subset: CD45RA-negative fraction. Every receptor here comes from a man between 18 and 29 years old in good health.

The genes are TRBV4-1 and TRBJ2-3; 13 positions match TRBD2. The length of the CDR3 is 17 residues. The germline V gene encodes CDR1 MGHRA and CDR2 YSYEKL. With V trimmed by 2 bases and J by 5 bases, 7 bases remained unmatched. This CDR3 reads CASSQLTSGGAKDTQYF. CDR3 in DNA: TGCGCCAGCAGCCAACTAACTAGCGGGGGGGCCAAAGATACGCAGTATTTT.

This clone was seen ten or more times. The chain combines TRBV19 with TRBJ1-2; no definite D call. The CDR3 is 14 amino acids. Germline-derived CDR1 and CDR2 are LNHDA and SQIVND (reference sequence). V was shortened by 0 bases and J by 4 bases, with 9 bases between the two germline ends. CDR3 bases: TGTGCCAGTAGTATAGATGGTACGCCCTATGGCTACACCTTC. Translated: CASSIDGTPYGYTF.

J is TRBJ2-7 and V is TRBV2; D is uncertain. The CDR3 has 14 residues. The germline V gene encodes CDR1 SNHLY and CDR2 FYNNEI. The V end lost 5 bases, the J end lost 0 bases, and 11 bases lay between the germline ends. DNA for the CDR3: TGTGCCAGCAGTCGAGACGTTGTCTCCTACGAGCAGTACTTC. Protein: CASSRDVVSYEQYF.

This clone was detected only once. The chain is built from TRBV19 and TRBJ2-6; no firm D call. The CDR3 contains 15 residues. Between the trimmed V and J ends, which lost 4 bases and 2 bases, there was a span of 9 bases. CDR1 LNHDA and CDR2 SQIVND come from the germline V gene (reference sequence). The CDR3 is CASSTNGAGANVLTF. CDR3 DNA sequence: TGTGCCAGTAGTACAAACGGAGCTGGGGCCAACGTCCTGACTTTC.

This chain uses TRBV30 with TRBJ2-5; D is undetermined. Between the trimmed V and J ends, which lost 1 base and 1 base, there was a span of 7 bases. The V gene's germline CDR1 is GTSNPN and CDR2 SVGIG (reference sequence). The CDR3 spans 13 residues. CDR3 sequence (DNA): TGTGCCTGGAGTGGTAGCAGCCAAGAGACCCAGTACTTC. Residues: CAWSGSSQETQYF.

V gene TRBV14 combines with J gene TRBJ2-3, with 8 positions matching TRBD2. The CDR3 is 17 amino acids. The germline gives CDR1 SGHDN, CDR2 FVKESK. With V trimmed by 3 bases and J by 2 bases, 10 bases remained unmatched. The CDR3 DNA follows: TGTGCCAGCAGCCACCCCCGGGTAGCGGGGACCACAGATACGCAGTATTTT. Protein sequence: CASSHPRVAGTTDTQYF.

The genes are TRBV10-3 and TRBJ2-3; 14 nucleotides match TRBD2. The V gene end was trimmed by 0 bases and the J gene end by 0 bases; junction bases not matched to a gene: 8. Germline CDR1 and CDR2: ENHRY and SYGVKD. The CDR3 consists of 20 residues. Here the CDR3 reads CAISESRLAGGDPSTDTQYF. DNA of the CDR3: TGTGCCATCAGTGAGTCCCGACTAGCGGGGGGGGACCCTAGCACAGATACGCAGTATTTT.

Notes on this clone: Mismatch with germline at one junction end may stem from a read error. V gene TRBV7-2 combines with J gene TRBJ1-5; maybe TRBD1 (5 bases). Germline V gives CDR1 SGHTA, CDR2 FQGNSA. CDR3 length equals 14 residues. The CDR3 here is CASSSLGGDQPQHF. CDR3 nucleotides: TGTGCCAGCAGCTCCCTCGGGGGTGATCAACCCCAGCATTTT. Full variable domain (remainder filled in from reference TRBV7-2 and TRBJ1-5): GAGVSQSPSNKVTEKGKDVELRCDPISGHTALYWYRQSLGQGLEFLIYFQGNSAPDKSGLPSDRFSAERTGGSVSTLTIQRTQQEDSAVYLCASSSLGGDQPQHFGDGTRLSIL.

V and J are TRBV28 and TRBJ1-2; 10 bases map to TRBD1. The CDR3 length is 15 residues. Germline assignment: CDR1 MDHEN and CDR2 SYDVKM. J was trimmed by 4 bases and V by 4 bases; bases with no gene match: 6. The CDR3 DNA reads TGTGCCAGCAGTTCGGGACAGGGGTGGATCTATGGCTACACCTTC. Protein: CASSSGQGWIYGYTF.

The rearrangement joins TRBV7-8 to TRBJ2-2; TRBD1 agrees at 8 bases. Losses at the gene ends were 5 bases for V and 1 base for J; bases not matched to a gene: 6. CDR3 length equals 16 residues. Germline V gene sequence: CDR1 SGHVS, CDR2 FQNEAQ. As DNA, the CDR3 is TGTGCCAGCAGCCGAGGACAGGGAGGGAACACCGGGGAGCTGTTTTTT. It yields the protein CASSRGQGGNTGELFF.

This sequence joins TRBV7-2 and TRBJ2-7; D may correspond to TRBD1 or TRBD2 (5 bases each). The CDR3 runs to 15 residues. Trimming took 0 bases from V and 4 from J, leaving 13 bases between them. CDR1 is SGHTA, CDR2 FQGNSA, per germline. The CDR3 reads CASSLAQGPVYEQYF. DNA of the CDR3: TGTGCCAGCAGCTTAGCGCAGGGACCGGTATACGAGCAGTACTTC. The complete variable domain, with remaining parts taken from reference TRBV7-2 and TRBJ2-7, reads GAGVSQSPSNKVTEKGKDVELRCDPISGHTALYWYRQSLGQGLEFLIYFQGNSAPDKSGLPSDRFSAERTGGSVSTLTIQRTQQEDSAVYLCASSLAQGPVYEQYFGPGTRLTVT.

J is TRBJ2-5 and V is TRBV7-2; D might be TRBD2 (5 bases). V was shortened by 6 bases and J by 7 bases, with 24 bases between the two germline ends. Germline lookup yields CDR1 SGHTA and CDR2 FQGNSA. This CDR3 has 16 residues. The CDR3 nucleotides read TGTGCCAGCAGGGAGTTTTTAGGGAGCGTTTTGGCGACCCAGTACTTC. This sequence encodes CASREFLGSVLATQYF.

Only one count was recorded for this clone. The gene calls are TRBV7-2 and TRBJ2-1; 10 bases are a match to TRBD2. The V gene's germline CDR1 is SGHTA and CDR2 FQGNSA. The CDR3 runs to 17 residues. V lost 5 bases and J lost 8; bases outside the gene matches: 15. The CDR3 protein is CASSLSLDSGRRDEQFF. The DNA of the CDR3 is TGTGCCAGCAGCCTCAGCCTAGATAGCGGGAGGAGGGATGAGCAGTTCTTC. Looking up the rest from reference TRBV7-2 and TRBJ2-1 gives the full variable domain: GAGVSQSPSNKVTEKGKDVELRCDPISGHTALYWYRQSLGQGLEFLIYFQGNSAPDKSGLPSDRFSAERTGGSVSTLTIQRTQQEDSAVYLCASSLSLDSGRRDEQFFGPGTRLTVL.

This chain uses TRBV30 with TRBJ2-1; TRBD1 or TRBD2 may be the D gene (5 bases each). Germline CDR1 GTSNPN, CDR2 SVGIG (reference sequence). Trimming cost V 4 bases and J 3 bases, with 16 bases left between them. This CDR3 comprises 15 residues. CDR3 in amino acids: CAWTTSGAFYNEQFF. The CDR3 coding sequence is TGTGCCTGGACAACATCCGGGGCCTTCTACAATGAGCAGTTCTTC.

The chain joins TRBV5-4 to TRBJ2-3, with 7 bases identical to TRBD1. The V and J ends lost 4 bases and 2 bases, in that order; junction bases with no gene match: 7. Germline V gives CDR1 SGHNT, CDR2 YYREEE (reference sequence). CDR3 length equals 15 residues. As DNA, the CDR3 is TGTGCCAGCAGCCCAGGGGGAATCCCCACAGATACGCAGTATTTT. It translates to CASSPGGIPTDTQYF.

The V and J genes are TRBV13 and TRBJ2-1, with TRBD1 as a possible D gene (5 bases). This CDR3 is built from 14 residues. In germline, CDR1 is PRHDT, CDR2 FYEKMQ (reference sequence). V lost 0 bases and J 6 bases, leaving 9 bases between the germline ends. CDR3 region: CASSLGRVSNEQFF. The CDR3 nucleotides read TGTGCCAGCAGCTTAGGCAGGGTGAGCAATGAGCAGTTCTTC.

A note on this clone: Other DNA variants within this sample encode the same CDR3. The chain is built from TRBV18 and TRBJ2-1; 10 nucleotides align to TRBD1. Germline V gene lookup returns CDR1 KGHSH and CDR2 LQKENI. The trim removed 6 bases at V and 1 base at J, leaving 3 bases unmatched. This CDR3 region has 15 residues. The CDR3: CASSPGQGSYNEQFF. The DNA of the CDR3 is TGTGCCAGCTCCCCGGGACAGGGGTCCTACAATGAGCAGTTCTTC. Combining the CDR3 with reference TRBV18 and TRBJ2-1 gives the whole variable domain NAGVMQNPRHLVRRRGQEARLRCSPMKGHSHVYWYRQLPEEGLKFMVYLQKENIIDESGMPKERFSAEFPKEGPSILRIQQVVRGDSAAYFCASSPGQGSYNEQFFGPGTRLTVL.

In this sample, this clone turned up a few times. V and J are TRBV5-6 and TRBJ2-7, with 12 bases identical to TRBD2. V shed 2 bases and J 3 bases; nucleotides not matched to a gene: 6. This CDR3 is built from 16 residues. Germline assignment: CDR1 SGHDT and CDR2 YYEEEE. The CDR3 spells CASSFVGLAGNYEQYF. The CDR3 region has the DNA TGTGCCAGCAGCTTTGTTGGACTAGCGGGGAACTACGAGCAGTACTTC.

Here the CDR3 reads CASSGGGAQYF. The CDR3 region has the DNA TGTGCCAGCAGTGGAGGGGGAGCCCAGTACTTC. This rearrangement joins TRBV25-1 to TRBJ2-5; tentative D call: TRBD1 (6 bases). Trimming took off 4 bases at V and 9 bases at J, with 9 bases between the two ends. Germline lookup yields CDR1 MGHDK and CDR2 SYGVNS. This CDR3 has 11 amino acids. Supplemented by reference TRBV25-1 and TRBJ2-5, the full variable domain reads EADIYQTPRYLVIGTGKKITLECSQTMGHDKMYWYQQDPGMELHLIHYSYGVNSTEKGDLSSESTVSRIRTEHFPLTLESARPSHTSQYLCASSGGGAQYFGPGTRLLVL.

The chain carries TRBV5-1 and TRBJ2-5; 7 bases map to TRBD1. Germline CDR1 reads SGHRS; CDR2 reads YFSETQ. This CDR3 comprises 15 residues. Trimming cost V 0 bases and J 2 bases; bases outside gene matches: 4. Here the CDR3 reads CASSLDRGRQETQYF. The CDR3 DNA sequence: TGCGCCAGCAGCTTGGACAGGGGAAGACAAGAGACCCAGTACTTC.

V usage is TRBV27 and J usage is TRBJ1-2; 7 bases agree with TRBD1. J gave up 0 bases and V 6 bases, and 7 bases lay outside the gene matches. This CDR3 is built from 15 residues. CDR1 is MNHEY and CDR2 is SMNVEV in the germline V gene (reference sequence). CDR3 in amino acids: CASSQVGGPNYGYTF. CDR3 coding DNA: TGTGCCAGCAGCCAAGTAGGGGGCCCTAACTATGGCTACACCTTC.

This sequence joins TRBV5-4 and TRBJ2-2; a possible D gene is TRBD2 (5 bases). This CDR3 has 13 residues. Per the germline V gene, CDR1 is SGHNT and CDR2 is YYREEE (reference sequence). V was pared by 2 bases and J by 5 bases, with 7 bases between. CDR3 loop: CASSFGLTGELFF. As DNA, the CDR3 is TGTGCCAGCAGCTTCGGACTGACCGGGGAGCTGTTTTTT.